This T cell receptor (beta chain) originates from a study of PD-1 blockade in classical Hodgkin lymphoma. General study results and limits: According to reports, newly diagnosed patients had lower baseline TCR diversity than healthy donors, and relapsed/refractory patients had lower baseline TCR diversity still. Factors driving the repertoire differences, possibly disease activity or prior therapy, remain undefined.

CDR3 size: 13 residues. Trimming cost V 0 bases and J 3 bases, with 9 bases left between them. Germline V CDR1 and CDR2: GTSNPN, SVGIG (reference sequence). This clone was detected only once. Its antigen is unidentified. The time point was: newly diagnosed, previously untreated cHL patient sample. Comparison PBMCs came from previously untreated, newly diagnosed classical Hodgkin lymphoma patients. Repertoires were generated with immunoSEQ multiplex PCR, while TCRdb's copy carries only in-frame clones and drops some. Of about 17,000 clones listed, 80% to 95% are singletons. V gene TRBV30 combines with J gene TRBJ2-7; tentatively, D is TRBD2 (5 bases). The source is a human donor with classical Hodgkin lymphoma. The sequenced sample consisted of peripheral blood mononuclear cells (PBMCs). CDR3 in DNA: TGTGCCTGGAGTGTACTGGCGGGCTACGAGCAGTACTTC. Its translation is CAWSVLAGYEQYF.